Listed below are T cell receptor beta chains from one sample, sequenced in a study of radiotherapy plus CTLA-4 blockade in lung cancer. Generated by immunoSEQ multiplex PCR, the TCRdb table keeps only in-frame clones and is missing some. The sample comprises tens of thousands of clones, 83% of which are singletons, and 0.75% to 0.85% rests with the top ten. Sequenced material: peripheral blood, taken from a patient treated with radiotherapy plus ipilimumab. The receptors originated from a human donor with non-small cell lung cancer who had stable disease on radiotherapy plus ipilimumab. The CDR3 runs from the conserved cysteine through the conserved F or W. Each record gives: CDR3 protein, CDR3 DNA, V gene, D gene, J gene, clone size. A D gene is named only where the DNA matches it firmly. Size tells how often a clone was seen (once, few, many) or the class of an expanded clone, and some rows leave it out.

CDR3 protein: CAWSVSTIYF; CDR3 DNA: TGTGCCTGGAGTGTAAGCACCATATATTTT; V gene: TRBV30; D gene: .; J gene: TRBJ1-3; clone size: .
CDR3 protein: CSARGLQGVSSGYTF; CDR3 DNA: TGCAGCGCCCGGGGCCTTCAGGGGGTTTCGAGTGGCTACACCTTC; V gene: TRBV29-1; D gene: TRBD1; J gene: TRBJ1-2; clone size: .
CDR3 protein: CASSWEEGAGTEAFF; CDR3 DNA: TGCGCCAGCAGCTGGGAGGAGGGGGCGGGAACTGAAGCTTTCTTT; V gene: TRBV5-1; D gene: TRBD1; J gene: TRBJ1-1; clone size: .
CDR3 protein: CASSVPPGGALGTDTQYF; CDR3 DNA: TGTGCCAGCAGCGTACCCCCGGGGGGAGCCTTGGGTACAGATACGCAGTATTTT; V gene: TRBV28; D gene: TRBD2; J gene: TRBJ2-3; clone size: .
CDR3 protein: CASSVDTGTETQYF; CDR3 DNA: TGTGCCAGCAGCGTAGACACGGGAACGGAGACCCAGTACTTC; V gene: TRBV9; D gene: .; J gene: TRBJ2-5; clone size: .
CDR3 protein: CASSVIAGDFTDTQYF; CDR3 DNA: TGTGCCAGCAGCGTGATAGCGGGGGACTTCACAGATACGCAGTATTTT; V gene: TRBV9; D gene: TRBD2; J gene: TRBJ2-3; clone size: .
CDR3 protein: CASSLGDRNTEAFF; CDR3 DNA: TGTGCCAGCAGCTTAGGGGACAGGAACACTGAAGCTTTCTTT; V gene: TRBV7-3; D gene: TRBD1; J gene: TRBJ1-1; clone size: once
CDR3 protein: CASSTPSGTSYEQYF; CDR3 DNA: TGCGCCAGCAGCACCCCTAGCGGGACGTCCTACGAGCAGTACTTC; V gene: TRBV4-1; D gene: TRBD2; J gene: TRBJ2-7; clone size: .
CDR3 protein: CAWIVASSYNSPLHF; CDR3 DNA: TGTGCCTGGATAGTGGCGAGCTCCTATAATTCACCCCTCCACTTT; V gene: TRBV30; D gene: .; J gene: TRBJ1-6; clone size: .
CDR3 protein: CASSGTGGSSPLHF; CDR3 DNA: TGTGCCAGCAGTGGGACAGGGGGCTCGTCACCCCTCCACTTT; V gene: TRBV2; D gene: TRBD1; J gene: TRBJ1-6; clone size: .
CDR3 protein: CASRGTGGWIGELFF; CDR3 DNA: TGTGCCAGCAGGGGGACAGGGGGCTGGATCGGGGAGCTGTTTTTT; V gene: TRBV28; D gene: TRBD1; J gene: TRBJ2-2; clone size: .
CDR3 protein: CASSGRWDRVVTEAFF; CDR3 DNA: TGTGCCAGCAGCGGGAGATGGGACAGGGTGGTCACTGAAGCTTTCTTT; V gene: TRBV7-3; D gene: TRBD1; J gene: TRBJ1-1; clone size: once
CDR3 protein: CASSIAGEFTGELFF; CDR3 DNA: TGTGCCAGCAGCATAGCGGGGGAGTTCACCGGGGAGCTGTTTTTT; V gene: TRBV13; D gene: TRBD2; J gene: TRBJ2-2; clone size: once
CDR3 protein: CASSLSAGGAYGYTF; CDR3 DNA: TGTGCCAGCAGCCTATCGGCGGGGGGAGCCTATGGCTACACCTTC; V gene: TRBV9; D gene: .; J gene: TRBJ1-2; clone size: .
CDR3 protein: CASSQVAGNQPQHF; CDR3 DNA: TGCGCCAGCAGCCAAGTGGCAGGTAATCAGCCCCAGCATTTT; V gene: TRBV4-1; D gene: .; J gene: TRBJ1-5; clone size: .
CDR3 protein: CASSTGQSPSYEQYF; CDR3 DNA: TGTGCCAGCAGCACCGGACAGTCACCCTCCTACGAGCAGTACTTC; V gene: TRBV11-2; D gene: .; J gene: TRBJ2-7; clone size: .
CDR3 protein: CASSLDGYEQYF; CDR3 DNA: TGTGCCAGCAGCTTGGATGGCTACGAGCAGTACTTC; V gene: TRBV5-4; D gene: .; J gene: TRBJ2-7; clone size: few
CDR3 protein: CASSADRANYGYTF; CDR3 DNA: TGTGCCAGCAGCGCCGACAGAGCTAACTATGGCTACACCTTC; V gene: TRBV9; D gene: .; J gene: TRBJ1-2; clone size: .
CDR3 protein: CASSAGDRVKSNTGELFF; CDR3 DNA: TGTGCCAGCAGCGCCGGGGACAGGGTAAAGTCGAACACCGGGGAGCTGTTTTTT; V gene: TRBV9; D gene: TRBD1; J gene: TRBJ2-2; clone size: .
CDR3 protein: CASSSSGQGAYF; CDR3 DNA: TGTGCCAGCAGTTCCTCCGGACAGGGTGCGTACTTC; V gene: TRBV27; D gene: TRBD1; J gene: TRBJ2-4; clone size: .
CDR3 protein: CASSLGRGDNEQFF; CDR3 DNA: TGTGCTAGCAGCTTAGGGCGAGGGGACAATGAGCAGTTCTTC; V gene: TRBV7-7; D gene: .; J gene: TRBJ2-1; clone size: .
CDR3 protein: CASSELAGRQGRRVRTDTQYF; CDR3 DNA: TGTGCCAGCAGTGAACTAGCAGGGAGACAGGGAAGGCGGGTGAGGACAGATACGCAGTATTTT; V gene: TRBV6-1; D gene: TRBD1; J gene: TRBJ2-3; clone size: .
CDR3 protein: CSVVQNYGYTF; CDR3 DNA: TGCAGCGTTGTACAGAACTATGGCTACACCTTC; V gene: TRBV29-1; D gene: .; J gene: TRBJ1-2; clone size: .
CDR3 protein: CASSYEPENSPLHF; CDR3 DNA: TGTGCCAGCAGTTACGAGCCGGAAAATTCACCCCTCCACTTT; V gene: TRBV6-5; D gene: .; J gene: TRBJ1-6; clone size: .
CDR3 protein: CASSLDQGRTQYF; CDR3 DNA: TGTGCCAGCAGCTTAGATCAGGGTCGGACCCAGTACTTC; V gene: TRBV11-3; D gene: .; J gene: TRBJ2-5; clone size: .
CDR3 protein: CASSPPRQATNTGELFF; CDR3 DNA: TGTGCCAGCTCACCACCGCGGCAGGCCACGAACACCGGGGAGCTGTTTTTT; V gene: TRBV18; D gene: .; J gene: TRBJ2-2; clone size: .
CDR3 protein: CASSDGSTNTEAFF; CDR3 DNA: TGTGCCAGCAGTGACGGCAGCACTAACACTGAAGCTTTCTTT; V gene: TRBV6-4; D gene: .; J gene: TRBJ1-1; clone size: medium-sized
CDR3 protein: CSVTTGHLNEKLFF; CDR3 DNA: TGCAGCGTTACGACAGGTCACCTTAATGAAAAACTGTTTTTT; V gene: TRBV29-1; D gene: .; J gene: TRBJ1-4; clone size: .
CDR3 protein: CSVEEGNSYEQYF; CDR3 DNA: TGCAGCGTTGAAGAGGGGAACTCCTACGAGCAGTACTTC; V gene: TRBV29-1; D gene: .; J gene: TRBJ2-7; clone size: .
CDR3 protein: CASSVNRANTGELFF; CDR3 DNA: TGCGCCAGCAGTGTCAACAGGGCTAACACCGGGGAGCTGTTTTTT; V gene: TRBV10-1; D gene: .; J gene: TRBJ2-2; clone size: .
CDR3 protein: CASKVQGARGNTIYF; CDR3 DNA: TGTGCCAGCAAAGTTCAGGGGGCGCGTGGAAACACCATATATTTT; V gene: TRBV28; D gene: TRBD1; J gene: TRBJ1-3; clone size: .
CDR3 protein: CASSEDSHGYTF; CDR3 DNA: TGTGCCAGCAGCGAAGACAGCCATGGCTACACCTTC; V gene: TRBV5-4; D gene: .; J gene: TRBJ1-2; clone size: .
CDR3 protein: CAITGQGSYEQYF; CDR3 DNA: TGTGCCATCACGGGACAGGGGAGCTACGAGCAGTACTTC; V gene: TRBV10-3; D gene: TRBD1; J gene: TRBJ2-7; clone size: .
CDR3 protein: CSVRTGEQYF; CDR3 DNA: TGCAGCGTAAGAACAGGGGAGCAGTACTTC; V gene: TRBV29-1; D gene: .; J gene: TRBJ2-7; clone size: .
CDR3 protein: CASSYDVVGYEQYF; CDR3 DNA: TGTGCCAGCAGTTACGACGTTGTAGGGTACGAGCAGTACTTC; V gene: TRBV6-5; D gene: .; J gene: TRBJ2-7; clone size: .
CDR3 protein: CASRRDRANSPLHF; CDR3 DNA: TGTGCCAGCAGGCGAGACAGGGCTAATTCACCCCTCCACTTT; V gene: TRBV28; D gene: TRBD1; J gene: TRBJ1-6; clone size: once
CDR3 protein: CASSWRDGNTGELFF; CDR3 DNA: TGTGCCAGCAGCTGGCGGGACGGCAACACCGGGGAGCTGTTTTTT; V gene: TRBV5-5; D gene: .; J gene: TRBJ2-2; clone size: .
CDR3 protein: CASRPTGVGTDTQYF; CDR3 DNA: TGTGCCAGCAGGCCGACAGGGGTGGGCACAGATACGCAGTATTTT; V gene: TRBV7-7; D gene: TRBD1; J gene: TRBJ2-3; clone size: .
CDR3 protein: CASSQNGGETQYF; CDR3 DNA: TGTGCCAGCAGCCAAAATGGGGGAGAGACCCAGTACTTC; V gene: TRBV4-2; D gene: .; J gene: TRBJ2-5; clone size: .
CDR3 protein: CASSLIGGSTDTQYF; CDR3 DNA: TGCGCCAGCAGCTTGATCGGGGGAAGCACAGATACGCAGTATTTT; V gene: TRBV5-1; D gene: .; J gene: TRBJ2-3; clone size: .
CDR3 protein: CASSPRTSGSTDTQYF; CDR3 DNA: TGTGCCAGCTCACCGCGGACTAGCGGAAGCACAGATACGCAGTATTTT; V gene: TRBV18; D gene: TRBD2; J gene: TRBJ2-3; clone size: .